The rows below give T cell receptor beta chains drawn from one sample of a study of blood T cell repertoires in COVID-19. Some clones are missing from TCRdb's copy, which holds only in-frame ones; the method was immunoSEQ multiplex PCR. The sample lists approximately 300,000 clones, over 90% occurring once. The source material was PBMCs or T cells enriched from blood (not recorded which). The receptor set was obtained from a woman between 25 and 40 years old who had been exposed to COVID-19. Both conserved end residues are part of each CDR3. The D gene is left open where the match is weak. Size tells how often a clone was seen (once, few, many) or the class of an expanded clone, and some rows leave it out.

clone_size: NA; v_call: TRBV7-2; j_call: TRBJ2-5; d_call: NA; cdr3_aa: CASSYLGGEETQYF; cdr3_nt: TGTGCCAGCAGCTACCTAGGGGGGGAAGAGACCCAGTACTTC
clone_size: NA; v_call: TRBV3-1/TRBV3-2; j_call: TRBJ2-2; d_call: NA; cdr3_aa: CASSQDLPGDTGELFF; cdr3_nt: TGTGCCAGCAGCCAAGATTTGCCGGGAGACACCGGGGAGCTGTTTTTT
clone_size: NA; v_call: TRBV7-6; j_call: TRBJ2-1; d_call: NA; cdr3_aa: CASSLRGYEWNEQFF; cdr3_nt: TGTGCCAGCAGCTTAAGAGGGTATGAGTGGAATGAGCAGTTCTTC
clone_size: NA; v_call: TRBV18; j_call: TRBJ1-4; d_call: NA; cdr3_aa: CASSPAGGSSEKLFF; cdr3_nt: TGTGCCAGCTCACCGGCGGGAGGGAGTAGTGAAAAACTGTTTTTT
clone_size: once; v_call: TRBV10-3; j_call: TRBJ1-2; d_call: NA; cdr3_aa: CAISLGSGYTF; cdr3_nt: TGTGCCATCAGTCTCGGCAGCGGATACACCTTC
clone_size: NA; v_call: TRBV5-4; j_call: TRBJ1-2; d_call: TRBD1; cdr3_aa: CASSLTGDNYGYTF; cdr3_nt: TGTGCCAGCAGCTTGACAGGGGATAACTATGGCTACACCTTC
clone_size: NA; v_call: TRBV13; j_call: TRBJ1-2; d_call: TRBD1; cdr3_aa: CASSHTGGAGYGYTF; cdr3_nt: TGTGCCAGCAGTCACACAGGGGGCGCGGGCTATGGCTACACCTTC
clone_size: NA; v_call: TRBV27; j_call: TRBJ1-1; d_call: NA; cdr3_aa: CASNLAGVGTEAFF; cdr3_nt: TGTGCCAGCAACCTAGCAGGGGTGGGCACTGAAGCTTTCTTT
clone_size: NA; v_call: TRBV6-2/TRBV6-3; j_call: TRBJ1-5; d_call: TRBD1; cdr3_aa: CASSYSYTSGQGSNQPQHF; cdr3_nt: TGTGCCAGCAGTTACTCGTACACTTCGGGACAGGGGAGCAATCAGCCCCAGCATTTT
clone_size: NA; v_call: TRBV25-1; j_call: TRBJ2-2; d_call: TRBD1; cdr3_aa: CASKQGGTGELFF; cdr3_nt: TGTGCCAGCAAACAGGGGGGCACCGGGGAGCTGTTTTTT
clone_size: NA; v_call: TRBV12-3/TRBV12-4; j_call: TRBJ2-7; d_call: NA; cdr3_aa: CASSFQSYEQYF; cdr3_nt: TGTGCCAGCAGTTTTCAGTCCTACGAGCAGTACTTC
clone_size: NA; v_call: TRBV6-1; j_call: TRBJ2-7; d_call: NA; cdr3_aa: CASSESRAGMIPTRQYF; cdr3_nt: TGTGCCAGCAGTGAATCCCGGGCCGGGATGATTCCTACGAGGCAGTACTTC
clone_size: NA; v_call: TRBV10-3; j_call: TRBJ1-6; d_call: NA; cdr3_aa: CAISDNRNSPLHF; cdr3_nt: TGTGCCATCAGTGATAACAGGAATTCACCCCTCCACTTT
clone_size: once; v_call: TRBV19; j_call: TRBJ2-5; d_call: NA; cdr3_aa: CASNPRGGRAQETQYF; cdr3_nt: TGTGCCAGTAACCCAAGGGGGGGCCGGGCCCAAGAGACCCAGTACTTC
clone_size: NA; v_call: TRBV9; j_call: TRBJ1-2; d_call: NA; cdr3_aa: CASSVVGSGGYGYTF; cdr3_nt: TGTGCCAGCAGCGTAGTCGGGTCAGGCGGGTATGGCTACACCTTC
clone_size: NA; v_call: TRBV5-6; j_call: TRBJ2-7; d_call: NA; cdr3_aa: CASSLSFVRAYEQYF; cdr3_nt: TGTGCCAGCAGCTTGTCTTTCGTACGCGCCTACGAGCAGTACTTC
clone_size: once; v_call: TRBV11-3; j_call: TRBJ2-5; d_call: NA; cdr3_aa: CASSFSGGNQETQYF; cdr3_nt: TGTGCCAGCAGCTTCTCTGGAGGGAACCAAGAGACCCAGTACTTC
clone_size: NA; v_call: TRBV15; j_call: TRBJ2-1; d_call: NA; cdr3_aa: CATSRTNLDRLLYNEQFF; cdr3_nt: TGTGCCACCAGCAGGACCAACCTAGACAGGCTCCTCTACAATGAGCAGTTCTTC
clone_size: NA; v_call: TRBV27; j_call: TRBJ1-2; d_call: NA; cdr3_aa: CASSLSGYGGYGYTF; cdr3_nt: TGTGCCAGCAGTTTATCGGGTTACGGGGGCTATGGCTACACCTTC
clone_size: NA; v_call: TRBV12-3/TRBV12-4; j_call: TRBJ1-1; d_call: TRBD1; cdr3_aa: CASSLTGDTEAFF; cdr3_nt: TGTGCCAGCTCCCTGACAGGGGACACTGAAGCTTTCTTT
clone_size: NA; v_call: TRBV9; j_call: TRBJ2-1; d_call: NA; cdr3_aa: CASSLRVQGSYNEQFF; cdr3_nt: TGTGCCAGCAGCCTTAGGGTGCAGGGGTCCTACAATGAGCAGTTCTTC
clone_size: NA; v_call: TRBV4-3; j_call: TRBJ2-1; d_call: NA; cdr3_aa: CASSQDVARSSYNEQFF; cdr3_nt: TGCGCCAGCAGCCAAGATGTGGCTAGGAGCTCCTACAATGAGCAGTTCTTC
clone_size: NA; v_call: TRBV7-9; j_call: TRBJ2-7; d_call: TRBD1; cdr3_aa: CASSFRDRLRNEQYF; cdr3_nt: TGTGCCAGCAGCTTTAGGGACAGGCTTAGGAACGAGCAGTACTTC
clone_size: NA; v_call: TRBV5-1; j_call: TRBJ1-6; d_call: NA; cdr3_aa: CASQVDSNNSPLHF; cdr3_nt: TGCGCCAGCCAAGTCGACAGTAATAATTCACCCCTCCACTTT
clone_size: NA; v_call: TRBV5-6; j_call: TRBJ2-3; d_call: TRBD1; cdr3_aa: CASSLQGVYTDTQYF; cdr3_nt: TGTGCCAGCAGCTTACAGGGGGTATATACGGATACGCAGTATTTT
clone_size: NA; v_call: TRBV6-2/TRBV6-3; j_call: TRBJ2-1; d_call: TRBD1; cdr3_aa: CASSTDRQSYNEQFF; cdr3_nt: TGTGCCAGCAGTACGGACAGGCAGTCCTACAATGAGCAGTTCTTC
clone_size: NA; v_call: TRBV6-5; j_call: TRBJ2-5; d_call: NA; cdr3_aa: CASSYSTGTTLQTQYF; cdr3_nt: TGTGCCAGCAGTTACAGTACAGGGACAACGTTGCAGACCCAGTACTTC
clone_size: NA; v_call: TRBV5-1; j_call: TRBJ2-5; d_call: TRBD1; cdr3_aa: CASSMGQYQETQYF; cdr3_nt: TGCGCCAGCAGCATGGGACAGTATCAAGAGACCCAGTACTTC
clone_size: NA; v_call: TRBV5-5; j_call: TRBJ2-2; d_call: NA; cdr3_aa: CASSLALGSGELFF; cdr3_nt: TGTGCCAGCAGCTTGGCTCTAGGCTCCGGGGAGCTGTTTTTT
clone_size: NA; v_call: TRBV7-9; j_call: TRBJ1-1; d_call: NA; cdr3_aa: CASSFAGTGGNTEAFF; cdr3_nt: TGTGCCAGCAGCTTCGCCGGAACAGGCGGGAACACTGAAGCTTTCTTT
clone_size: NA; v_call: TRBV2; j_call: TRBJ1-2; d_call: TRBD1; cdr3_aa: CASTPTGSYTF; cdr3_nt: TGTGCCAGCACCCCGACAGGGAGCTACACCTTC
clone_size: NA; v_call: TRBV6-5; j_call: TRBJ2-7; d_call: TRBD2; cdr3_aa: CASRAGGFYEQYF; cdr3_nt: TGTGCCAGCAGGGCGGGGGGATTTTACGAGCAGTACTTC
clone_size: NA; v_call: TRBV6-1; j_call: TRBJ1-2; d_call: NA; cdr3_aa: CASSEGPSNYGYTF; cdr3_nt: TGTGCCAGCAGCGAAGGGCCTTCTAACTATGGCTACACCTTC
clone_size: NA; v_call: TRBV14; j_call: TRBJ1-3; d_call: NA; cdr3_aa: CASSQDLGPGNTIYF; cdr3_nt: TGTGCCAGCAGCCAAGATCTCGGTCCCGGAAACACCATATATTTT
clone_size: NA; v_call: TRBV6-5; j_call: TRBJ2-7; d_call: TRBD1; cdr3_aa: CASRSGTGGSYEQYF; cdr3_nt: TGTGCCAGCAGGTCCGGGACAGGGGGCTCCTACGAGCAGTACTTC